One sample yielded the 8 T cell receptor beta chains listed below, sequenced in a study of T cells after posttransplantation cyclophosphamide. Cells defined as naive were viable CD3+CD4+ or CD3+CD8+ and CCR7+CD45RA+CD45RO-CD95-CD27+CD28+. The table came from immunoSEQ multiplex PCR; TCRdb's copy has only in-frame clones and leaves some out. The table lists more than 30,000 clones, just over 90% of them singletons. Sequencing input: naive CD4+ T cells sorted from PBMCs. The receptors were sampled from a woman in her sixties or seventies in good health, CMV-negative, and a related stem cell transplant donor.

The J gene is TRBJ1-2, the V gene TRBV12-5; D gene unclear. V lost 7 bases, J lost 4 bases, and 13 bases lay in between. CDR1 LGHNT and CDR2 FRNRAP come from the germline V gene. This CDR3 spans 13 amino acids. The CDR3 loop reads CASALAGSYGYTF. The CDR3 nucleotides read TGTGCTAGTGCCCTGGCGGGGTCCTATGGCTACACCTTC.

The chain has TRBV28 and TRBJ1-5, with 8 bases aligning to TRBD1. There are 15 residues in the CDR3. V lost 6 bases, J lost 3 bases, and 7 bases stayed unmatched. Germline V gene sequence: CDR1 MDHEN, CDR2 SYDVKM. This CDR3 reads CASRPTGGYNQPQHF. CDR3 in DNA: TGTGCCAGCAGACCAACAGGGGGTTACAATCAGCCCCAGCATTTT.

This rearrangement joins TRBV5-1 to TRBJ1-2; possible D gene TRBD1, 6 bases. The CDR3 is 13 residues long. Germline V gene lookup returns CDR1 SGHRS and CDR2 YFSETQ. Trimming removed 6 bases from V and 6 bases from J, with 15 bases in between. CDR3: CASTSTGFNGYTF. CDR3 coding DNA: TGCGCCAGCACAAGCACAGGGTTCAATGGCTACACCTTC.

V usage is TRBV28 and J usage is TRBJ1-6; unclear D gene. The germline CDR1 and CDR2 sequences are MDHEN and SYDVKM. This CDR3 is 17 amino acids long. V lost 5 bases and J lost 0, with 14 bases in between. For the CDR3, the DNA is TGTGCCAGCAGTCCCTCCTCTGGGAGCTCCTATAATTCACCCCTCCACTTT. Residues: CASSPSSGSSYNSPLHF.

The V call is TRBV5-1, the J call TRBJ2-3; 16 bases are a match to TRBD2. Germline values: CDR1 SGHRS, CDR2 YFSETQ. CDR3 length equals 16 residues. J lost 4 bases, V lost 4 bases, and 3 bases had no gene match. This chain's CDR3 is CASSEGLAGGPDTQYF. The DNA of the CDR3 is TGCGCCAGCAGCGAGGGACTAGCGGGGGGGCCAGATACGCAGTATTTT. The variable domain in full, completed from reference TRBV5-1 and TRBJ2-3, reads KAGVTQTPRYLIKTRGQQVTLSCSPISGHRSVSWYQQTPGQGLQFLFEYFSETQRNKGNFPGRFSGRQFSNSRSEMNVSTLELGDSALYLCASSEGLAGGPDTQYFGPGTRLTVL.

This rearrangement joins TRBV7-2 to TRBJ1-5; no clear D gene. Germline V gene sequence: CDR1 SGHTA, CDR2 FQGNSA. The length of the CDR3 is 15 residues. Trimming stripped 4 bases from V and 5 bases from J, with 15 bases between. CDR3 in DNA: TGTGCCAGCAGCTCCCGGGGAGGCAATGATCAGCCCCAGCATTTT. It yields the protein CASSSRGGNDQPQHF.

This clone was seen only once. The rearrangement links TRBV7-9 to TRBJ1-2; D gene ambiguous. The germline CDR1 and CDR2 sequences are SEHNR and FQNEAQ (reference sequence). The CDR3 runs 13 residues. Trimming cost V 5 bases and J 6 bases, with 13 bases left between them. The CDR3 loop reads CASSIGKADGYTF. Here the CDR3 DNA reads TGTGCCAGCAGCATCGGGAAGGCCGATGGCTACACCTTC.

The CDR3 here is CASSLGASGSTDTQYF. The CDR3 nucleotides read TGCGCCAGCAGCTTGGGGGCTAGCGGGAGCACAGATACGCAGTATTTT. The chain combines TRBV5-1 with TRBJ2-3; 8 nucleotides align to TRBD2. The CDR3 sequence is 16 residues long. CDR1 and CDR2 from the germline V gene are SGHRS and YFSETQ. V lost 0 bases to trimming and J lost 0 bases; unmatched junction nucleotides: 3.